This T cell receptor beta chain stems from a study of T cell responses to AZD1222 COVID-19 vaccine. General study points: It should be noted that donors were predominantly white British and more often female, and clonal diversity was possibly underestimated. Regions left unmutated in variants are reportedly the target of nearly half of spike-specific TCRs. After two AZD1222 doses, spike-specific TCR breadth and depth rose versus day 0. Researchers took repertoire samples only after the peak T cell response had come.

This clone occurred a few times. No antigen is known for it. V shed 1 base and J shed 4 bases, with 8 bases lying between them. CDR3 size: 13 residues. CDR1 and CDR2 (germline): SGHTA, FQGNSA. Assay: immunoSEQ multiplex PCR; the TCRdb copy retains only in-frame clones and omits some. The data contain 45,000 to 55,000 clones, more than 65% of them singletons. Here the sequenced sample was peripheral blood, taken on day 0 of MenACWY control vaccination. This chain joins TRBV7-2 and TRBJ2-7; no clear D. The TCR sequence derives from an adult in good health. DNA of the CDR3: TGTGCCAGCAGCTTAGGGAGCGAGTACGAGCAGTACGTC. Translating it yields CASSLGSEYEQYV.